Each of the 13 T cell receptor beta chains below was sequenced from the same sample in a study of T cell repertoires in cytomegalovirus infection. TCRdb redid the calling of the reads with MiXCR, one entry per CDR3 protein. Of roughly 630,000 distinct CDR3 sequences listed, 20% to 30% are singletons. Sequencing was carried out using CD8+ T cells from PBMCs. These receptors all stem from a human donor in good health (CMV status not recorded). Some clones in this sample may be carry-over from other donors' samples.

V is TRBV27 and J is TRBJ2-1, with a weak D call TRBD2 (5 bases). This CDR3 is built from 16 residues. Germline V gives CDR1 MNHEY, CDR2 SMNVEV (reference sequence). V lost 0 bases and J lost 2, with 11 bases in between. The CDR3 loop reads CASSLSAGNPYNEQFF. CDR3 DNA: TGTGCCAGCAGTTTATCTGCCGGGAACCCCTACAATGAGCAGTTCTTC.

The rearrangement joins TRBV20-1 to TRBJ2-3, with 7 bases lining up with TRBD2. The V and J ends lost 1 base and 0 bases, in that order; junction bases with no gene match: 4. Germline values: CDR1 DFQATT, CDR2 SNEGSKA (reference sequence). The CDR3 is 15 amino acids. For the CDR3, the DNA is TGCAGTGCTAGAGGGCGGGAGTATAGCACAGATACGCAGTATTTT. This sequence encodes CSARGREYSTDTQYF.

The DNA of the CDR3 is TGTGCCAGCAGCTACGACTTTGCGGGGGCTCCCCGGGAGACCCAGTACTTC. Residues: CASSYDFAGAPRETQYF. The chain links TRBV7-9 to TRBJ2-5; weak D call: TRBD2 (7 bases). Germline lookup yields CDR1 SEHNR and CDR2 FQNEAQ (reference sequence). V was shortened by 4 bases and J by 5 bases, with 23 bases between the two germline ends. This CDR3 spans 17 amino acids.

V gene TRBV6-6 combines with J gene TRBJ2-1; D might be TRBD2 (6 bases). Trimming removed 9 bases from V and 5 bases from J, with 11 bases in between. This CDR3 region has 12 residues. Germline V gene sequence: CDR1 MNHNY, CDR2 SVGAGI (reference sequence). DNA of the CDR3: TGTGCCAGTGGAGGGAGTAACAATGAGCAGTTCTTC. It is translated as CASGGSNNEQFF.

This rearrangement joins TRBV7-4 to TRBJ1-5, with 9 bases identical to TRBD1. This CDR3 is built from 13 residues. CDR1 is SGHVT and CDR2 is SQSDAQ in the germline V gene. J gave up 8 bases and V 5 bases, and 4 bases lay outside the gene matches. CDR3 nucleotides: TGTGCCAGCAGCCATACAGGGGGCGAGCCCCAGCATTTT. Its translation is CASSHTGGEPQHF.

The genes are TRBV25-1 and TRBJ1-1, with 9 bases lining up with TRBD1. Germline loops: CDR1 MGHDK, CDR2 SYGVNS. V dropped 2 bases and J dropped 0; count of bases not matched to a gene: 4. The CDR3 is 16 residues long. CDR3 bases: TGTGCCAGCAGTGAAAGGACAGGGGTGATGAACACTGAAGCTTTCTTT. Protein: CASSERTGVMNTEAFF.

The chain combines TRBV15 with TRBJ2-3; D is unclear. The CDR3 sequence is 13 residues long. Between the trimmed V and J ends, which lost 1 base and 3 bases, there was a span of 5 bases. Germline V gene sequence: CDR1 LNHNV, CDR2 YYDKDF (reference sequence). CDR3 in amino acids: CATSRAGTDTQYF. The CDR3 DNA sequence: TGTGCCACCAGCAGAGCAGGAACAGATACGCAGTATTTT.

This clonotype was recorded many times. The rearrangement uses TRBV12-3 or TRBV12-4 and TRBJ1-2; D is possibly TRBD1 (5 bases). This CDR3 comprises 15 residues. Trimming took 6 bases from V and 4 from J, leaving 18 bases between them. For the CDR3, the DNA is TGTGCCAGCAGACCCCCTAATTCCGGGGGCTATGGCTACACCTTC. Protein: CASRPPNSGGYGYTF.

This rearrangement joins TRBV5-1 to TRBJ2-2, with D tentatively TRBD1 (5 bases). Germline V CDR1 and CDR2: SGHRS, YFSETQ. This CDR3 spans 17 amino acids. Trimming took off 2 bases at V and 2 bases at J, with 16 bases between the two ends. DNA for the CDR3: TGCGCCAGCAGCTTTTTAGTCTCCCAGGGCAACACCGGGGAGCTGTTTTTT. This encodes CASSFLVSQGNTGELFF. Supplemented by reference TRBV5-1 and TRBJ2-2, the full variable domain reads KAGVTQTPRYLIKTRGQQVTLSCSPISGHRSVSWYQQTPGQGLQFLFEYFSETQRNKGNFPGRFSGRQFSNSRSEMNVSTLELGDSALYLCASSFLVSQGNTGELFFGEGSRLTVL.

In its sample, this clonotype was seen a few times. The chain links TRBV19 to TRBJ2-3, with D unresolved. Germline CDR1 and CDR2: LNHDA and SQIVND (reference sequence). This CDR3 region has 13 residues. V lost 4 bases and J 8 bases, leaving 13 bases between the germline ends. The CDR3 coding sequence is TGTGCCAGTAGTACCTCCCGATTCACTACGCAGTATTTT. It yields the protein CASSTSRFTTQYF.

This clonotype occurred a few times. This chain links TRBV4-1 with TRBJ1-1, with D perhaps matching TRBD1 (5 bases). This CDR3 region has 14 residues. V was clipped by 0 bases and J by 4 bases, with 9 bases between them. The V gene's germline CDR1 is MGHRA and CDR2 YSYEKL. CDR3 sequence reads: CASSQEGRGTEAFF. The CDR3 nucleotides are TGCGCCAGCAGCCAAGAGGGTAGGGGCACTGAAGCTTTCTTT.

This clonotype was recorded at least ten times. The chain has TRBV6-6 and TRBJ2-7; 9 bases align to TRBD2. V shed 2 bases, J shed 4 bases, and the junction held 3 bases outside the gene matches. Germline V lookup: CDR1 MNHNY, CDR2 SVGAGI (reference sequence). The CDR3 loop spans 14 amino acids. CDR3 DNA: TGTGCCAGCAGTTACGCGACTAGCGGTTACGAGCAGTACGTC. This sequence encodes CASSYATSGYEQYV.

The sample holds many counts of this clonotype. The V and J genes are TRBV7-8 and TRBJ1-1; tentative D call: TRBD1 (5 bases). Germline-derived CDR1 and CDR2 are SGHVS and FQNEAQ. This CDR3 has 14 residues. V shed 8 bases and J shed 3 bases, with 16 bases lying between them. CDR3 protein: CASAWGESDTEAFF. CDR3 nucleotide sequence: TGTGCCAGCGCTTGGGGGGAGAGTGACACTGAAGCTTTCTTT.